The 24 T cell receptor beta chains below were found in one sample sequenced in a study of chemoradiotherapy in HPV16-positive cancers. The table came from immunoSEQ multiplex PCR; TCRdb's copy has only in-frame clones and leaves some out. The sample lists roughly 23,000 clones; roughly 90% were seen once. Sequences were derived from blood, sampled from a patient who underwent chemoradiotherapy. All receptors derive from a human donor with HPV-associated anogenital cancer.

J is TRBJ2-7 and V is TRBV4-1, with unresolved D. This CDR3 has 14 residues. V was pared by 1 base and J by 3 bases, with 10 bases between. Germline V gives CDR1 MGHRA, CDR2 YSYEKL. The CDR3 region is CASSQGVRHYEQYF. CDR3 in DNA: TGCGCCAGCAGCCAAGGAGTTCGGCACTACGAGCAGTACTTC.

This chain connects TRBV19 to TRBJ1-1, with D uncertain. The CDR3 is made up of 14 amino acids. From germline, CDR1 is LNHDA and CDR2 SQIVND (reference sequence). Trimming left V 1 base short and J 2 bases short, with 8 bases between. CDR3 region: CASSIGQYNTEAFF. For the CDR3, the DNA is TGTGCCAGTAGTATAGGTCAGTATAACACTGAAGCTTTCTTT. The full variable domain, rest sourced from reference TRBV19 and TRBJ1-1, is DGGITQSPKYLFRKEGQNVTLSCEQNLNHDAMYWYRQDPGQGLRLIYYSQIVNDFQKGDIAEGYSVSREKKESFPLTVTSAQKNPTAFYLCASSIGQYNTEAFFGQGTRLTVV.

The V call is TRBV27, the J call TRBJ2-1, with 8 bases that match TRBD1. CDR1 is MNHEY and CDR2 is SMNVEV in the germline V gene (reference sequence). V gave up 5 bases and J gave up 7 bases; unmatched junction bases: 16. The CDR3 runs to 17 residues. The CDR3 region is CASSLKPGQGAWNEQFF. In DNA, the CDR3 is TGTGCCAGCAGTCTCAAACCCGGGCAGGGGGCGTGGAATGAGCAGTTCTTC.

In this sample, this clone turned up once. This chain links TRBV7-2 with TRBJ2-3; no clear D. The CDR3 covers 11 residues. Trimming took 4 bases from V and 2 from J, leaving 1 base between them. Germline values: CDR1 SGHTA, CDR2 FQGNSA. CDR3 nucleotides: TGTGCCAGCAGCTACACAGATACGCAGTATTTT. This gives the protein CASSYTDTQYF.

The chain combines TRBV27 with TRBJ2-7; no clear D gene. The CDR3 extends over 14 amino acids. Between the trimmed V and J ends, which lost 6 bases and 9 bases, there was a span of 21 bases. The germline gives CDR1 MNHEY, CDR2 SMNVEV (reference sequence). CDR3 sequence: CASRPTLTFFGQYF. The CDR3 nucleotides read TGTGCCAGCAGGCCAACGTTGACCTTCTTTGGGCAGTACTTC.

The chain employs TRBV19 and TRBJ2-3; perhaps TRBD2 as D (6 bases). V was cut by 7 bases and J by 8 bases, with 22 bases left in between. This CDR3 comprises 15 residues. Germline CDR1 and CDR2: LNHDA and SQIVND (reference sequence). CDR3 DNA: TGTGCCAGTACCGGGGGTTTTGGTGCCTCCCCTACGCAGTATTTT. Translating gives CASTGGFGASPTQYF.

The rearrangement joins TRBV7-2 to TRBJ1-2; D remains unclear. Looked up from germline, CDR1 is SGHTA and CDR2 is FQGNSA. V shed 1 base and J shed 8 bases, with 11 bases lying between them. The CDR3 extends over 13 amino acids. CDR3 residues: CASSLEMVGGYTF. In nucleotides, the CDR3 is TGTGCCAGCAGCTTAGAGATGGTTGGGGGCTACACCTTC. The full variable domain, in which reference TRBV7-2 and TRBJ1-2 provide the parts outside the CDR3, is GAGVSQSPSNKVTEKGKDVELRCDPISGHTALYWYRQSLGQGLEFLIYFQGNSAPDKSGLPSDRFSAERTGGSVSTLTIQRTQQEDSAVYLCASSLEMVGGYTFGSGTRLTVV.

This clone was seen only once. This chain uses TRBV9 with TRBJ2-5, with 9 bases that match TRBD2. The CDR3 is 15 amino acids. Germline V gene data show CDR1 as SGDLS and CDR2 as YYNGEE. V lost 2 bases and J lost 4; bases outside the gene matches: 6. The DNA of the CDR3 is TGTGCCAGCAGCGTCGATCTGGGACTAGCAGAGACCCAGTACTTC. Amino acid sequence: CASSVDLGLAETQYF.

The chain is built from TRBV5-6 and TRBJ1-2; 7 bases align to TRBD1. The CDR3 is made up of 14 amino acids. V was pared by 0 bases and J by 4 bases, with 3 bases of the junction left unmatched. Germline V gene data show CDR1 as SGHDT and CDR2 as YYEEEE. CDR3 nucleotides: TGTGCCAGCAGCTTGGGGGACAGCTTCTATGGCTACACCTTC. It yields the protein CASSLGDSFYGYTF.

The chain is built from TRBV7-2 and TRBJ1-2; D gene unclear. CDR1 and CDR2 from the germline V gene are SGHTA and FQGNSA. V lost 1 base and J lost 4, with 7 bases in between. The CDR3 contains 13 residues. CDR3 bases: TGTGCCAGCAGCTTAGGTTTGGGCTATGGCTACACCTTC. Encoded protein: CASSLGLGYGYTF.

The chain uses TRBV19 and TRBJ1-1; TRBD1 aligns across 8 bases. Germline V CDR1 and CDR2: LNHDA, SQIVND (reference sequence). V dropped 6 bases and J dropped 0; count of bases not matched to a gene: 3. This CDR3 has 14 residues. CDR3 sequence (DNA): TGTGCCAGTAGCCGGGGACAGGTGAACACTGAAGCTTTCTTT. Translated, it gives CASSRGQVNTEAFF.

The chain couples TRBV4-2 to TRBJ1-5; TRBD1 matches at 8 bases. From germline, CDR1 is LGHNA and CDR2 YNFKEQ. J gave up 5 bases and V 2 bases, and 14 bases lay outside the gene matches. CDR3 length: 18 amino acids. This CDR3 is CASSQKTGVGGVYQPQHF. CDR3 DNA: TGTGCCAGCAGCCAAAAGACAGGGGTTGGGGGGGTTTATCAGCCCCAGCATTTT.

The J gene is TRBJ1-5, the V gene TRBV28; D unclear. Germline assignment: CDR1 MDHEN and CDR2 SYDVKM. Trimming took off 10 bases at V and 3 bases at J, with 16 bases between the two ends. The CDR3 is 14 residues long. The CDR3 DNA reads as TGTGCCACCTTACTGACGGGCAACAATCAGCCCCAGCATTTT. It codes for CATLLTGNNQPQHF.

CDR3 nucleotide sequence: TGCGCCAGCAGAGCTTGGGTACAGGGGAGTAATGAGCAGTTCTTC. Its protein product is CASRAWVQGSNEQFF. The chain is built from TRBV5-1 and TRBJ2-1; TRBD1 matches at 7 bases. V gave up 5 bases and J gave up 7 bases; unmatched junction bases: 12. The CDR3 runs to 15 residues. Germline V gives CDR1 SGHRS, CDR2 YFSETQ. Drawing the rest from reference TRBV5-1 and TRBJ2-1, the complete variable domain is KAGVTQTPRYLIKTRGQQVTLSCSPISGHRSVSWYQQTPGQGLQFLFEYFSETQRNKGNFPGRFSGRQFSNSRSEMNVSTLELGDSALYLCASRAWVQGSNEQFFGPGTRLTVL.

The chain links TRBV11-2 to TRBJ2-4; D might be TRBD2 (5 bases). CDR3 size: 16 residues. V dropped 1 base and J dropped 0 bases, with 10 bases sitting between them. Germline assignment: CDR1 SGHAT and CDR2 FQNNGV. In DNA, the CDR3 is TGTGCCAGCAGCTTAGTGGAGGCCCGAGCCAAAAACATTCAGTACTTC. This sequence encodes CASSLVEARAKNIQYF. Variable domain in full (rest from reference TRBV11-2 and TRBJ2-4): EAGVAQSPRYKIIEKRQSVAFWCNPISGHATLYWYQQILGQGPKLLIQFQNNGVVDDSQLPKDRFSAERLKGVDSTLKIQPAKLEDSAVYLCASSLVEARAKNIQYFGAGTRLSVL.

The chain recombines TRBV7-3 with TRBJ2-1; D gene uncertain. V lost 2 bases and J lost 9, with 14 bases in between. Germline CDR1 and CDR2: SGHTA and FQGTGA. The CDR3 runs 14 residues. CDR3: CASSLSVGSGEQFF. The CDR3 region has the DNA TGTGCCAGCAGCTTATCAGTTGGATCCGGTGAGCAGTTCTTC.

This clone was picked up one time. The CDR3 nucleotides read TGTGCCAGCCAGACAGAGATTAATTCACCCCTCCACTTT. Its protein product is CASQTEINSPLHF. V is TRBV18 and J is TRBJ1-6; tentatively, D is TRBD1 (5 bases). Germline CDR1 and CDR2: KGHSH and LQKENI. Between the trimmed V and J ends, which lost 8 bases and 6 bases, there was a span of 11 bases. CDR3 length: 13 residues.

V usage is TRBV7-8 and J usage is TRBJ2-3; D remains ambiguous. The CDR3 consists of 12 residues. Deletions cut 5 bases from V and 4 bases from J, with 7 bases between. Germline CDR1 and CDR2: SGHVS and FQNEAQ. The CDR3 loop reads CASSILADTQYF. The DNA for the CDR3 is TGTGCCAGCAGCATACTTGCAGATACGCAGTATTTT.

CDR3 sequence: CASSQRDRDYNEQFF. In DNA form, the CDR3 reads TGCGCCAGCAGCCAGCGGGACAGGGACTACAATGAGCAGTTCTTC. J is TRBJ2-1 and V is TRBV4-1; 9 nucleotides match TRBD1. CDR3 length: 15 amino acids. Germline V gene data show CDR1 as MGHRA and CDR2 as YSYEKL. V lost 3 bases, J lost 3 bases, and 3 bases stayed unmatched.

The chain links TRBV29-1 to TRBJ1-1; D ambiguous. The CDR3 is 12 residues long. V shed 7 bases and J shed 5 bases, with 14 bases lying between them. CDR1 SQVTM and CDR2 ANQGSEA come from the germline V gene. Here the CDR3 reads CSARRTATEAFF. The CDR3 region has the DNA TGCAGCGCACGACGGACGGCAACTGAAGCTTTCTTT.

This chain links TRBV6-6 with TRBJ1-1, with TRBD1 matching 7 bases. The CDR3 has 12 residues. Germline trimming cut 5 bases from V and 11 bases from J; bases unmatched to any gene: 8. Germline V gene data show CDR1 as MNHNY and CDR2 as SVGAGI (reference sequence). Here the CDR3 DNA reads TGTGCCAGCAGTGAGGGACAGCCCTATGCTTTCTTT. This translates into CASSEGQPYAFF.

This clone appeared once. Here the CDR3 reads CASRGGKGGYNEQFF. CDR3 coding DNA: TGTGCCAGCAGGGGGGGGAAGGGGGGATACAATGAGCAGTTCTTC. The chain combines TRBV27 with TRBJ2-1; tentatively, D is TRBD2 (7 bases). The CDR3 runs 15 residues. The germline CDR1 and CDR2 sequences are MNHEY and SMNVEV (reference sequence). V dropped 6 bases and J dropped 4 bases, with 16 bases sitting between them.

The rearrangement uses TRBV28 and TRBJ1-2; 7 bases fit TRBD1. This CDR3 has 14 amino acids. Losses at the gene ends were 5 bases for V and 1 base for J; bases not matched to a gene: 4. Germline values: CDR1 MDHEN, CDR2 SYDVKM. The CDR3 DNA sequence: TGTGCCAGCAGTGACAGGGAGTATAACTATGGCTACACCTTC. It is translated as CASSDREYNYGYTF.

Points on this clone: The junction departs from the called germline gene at one end, perhaps through a read error. The V call is TRBV7-7, the J call TRBJ2-5, with D possibly matching TRBD1 (5 bases). Germline lookup yields CDR1 SSHAT and CDR2 FNYEAQ (reference sequence). The CDR3 spans 14 residues. CDR3 protein: CASSLVERGETQYF. In DNA, the CDR3 is TGTGCTAGCAGCTTAGTCGAAAGGGGAGAGACCCAGTACTTC.